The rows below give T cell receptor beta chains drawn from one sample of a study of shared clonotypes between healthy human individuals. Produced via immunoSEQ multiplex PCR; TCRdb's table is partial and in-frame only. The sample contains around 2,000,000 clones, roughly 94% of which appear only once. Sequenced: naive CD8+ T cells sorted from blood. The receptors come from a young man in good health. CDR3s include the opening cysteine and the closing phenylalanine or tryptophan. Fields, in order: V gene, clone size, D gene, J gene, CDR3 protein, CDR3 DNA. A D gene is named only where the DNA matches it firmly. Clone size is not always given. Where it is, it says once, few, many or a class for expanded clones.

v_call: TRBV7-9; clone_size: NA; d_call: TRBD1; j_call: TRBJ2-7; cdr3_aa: CASSYHLDRGLYEQYF; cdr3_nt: TGTGCCAGCAGCTACCATTTGGACAGGGGACTCTACGAGCAGTACTTC
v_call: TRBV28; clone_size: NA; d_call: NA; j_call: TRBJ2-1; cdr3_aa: CASRGLSNLYNEQFF; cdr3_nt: TGTGCCAGCAGGGGACTGTCCAACCTTTACAATGAGCAGTTCTTC
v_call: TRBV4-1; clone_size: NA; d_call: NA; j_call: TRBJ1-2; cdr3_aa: CASSQVGDYGYTF; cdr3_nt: TGCGCCAGCAGCCAAGTAGGCGACTATGGCTACACCTTC
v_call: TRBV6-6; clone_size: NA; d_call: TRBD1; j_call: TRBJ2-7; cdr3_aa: CASSTSEGAIYEQYF; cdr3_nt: TGTGCCAGCAGTACCTCTGAGGGGGCTATCTACGAGCAGTACTTC
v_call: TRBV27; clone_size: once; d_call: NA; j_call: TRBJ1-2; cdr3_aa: CASSSTDKNYGYTF; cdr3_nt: TGTGCCAGCAGTTCGACCGACAAGAACTATGGCTACACCTTC
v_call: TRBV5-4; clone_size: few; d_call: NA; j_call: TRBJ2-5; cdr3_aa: CASSLAEFRWETQYF; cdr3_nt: TGTGCCAGCAGCTTGGCCGAGTTCAGGTGGGAGACCCAGTACTTC
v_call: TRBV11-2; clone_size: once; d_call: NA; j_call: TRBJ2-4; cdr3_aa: CASSLTLNIQYF; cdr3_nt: TGTGCCAGCAGCTTAACGTTGAACATTCAGTACTTC
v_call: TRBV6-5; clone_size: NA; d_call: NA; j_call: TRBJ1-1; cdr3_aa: CASSPRGTKGEAFF; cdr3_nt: TGTGCCAGCAGTCCACGTGGCACAAAGGGAGAGGCTTTCTTT
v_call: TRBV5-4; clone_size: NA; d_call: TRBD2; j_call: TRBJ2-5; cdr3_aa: CASSLASSGGQETQYF; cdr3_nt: TGTGCCAGCAGCTTGGCTTCCAGCGGGGGGCAAGAGACCCAGTACTTC
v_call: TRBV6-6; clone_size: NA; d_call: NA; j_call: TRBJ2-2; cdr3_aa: CASSYSSPLGELFF; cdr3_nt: TGTGCCAGCAGTTACTCGAGCCCTCTCGGGGAGCTGTTTTTT
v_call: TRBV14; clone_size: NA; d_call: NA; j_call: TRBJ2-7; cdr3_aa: CASSHHLARYEQYF; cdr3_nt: TGTGCCAGCAGCCACCATCTTGCGAGGTACGAGCAGTACTTC
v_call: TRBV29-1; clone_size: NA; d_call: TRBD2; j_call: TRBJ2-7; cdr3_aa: CSVWGEGYEQYF; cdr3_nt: TGCAGCGTGTGGGGGGAGGGGTACGAGCAGTACTTC
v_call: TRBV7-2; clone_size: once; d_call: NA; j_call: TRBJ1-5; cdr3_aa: CASSLERGLSNQPQHF; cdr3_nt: TGTGCCAGCAGCCTAGAGCGGGGCTTGAGCAATCAGCCCCAGCATTTT
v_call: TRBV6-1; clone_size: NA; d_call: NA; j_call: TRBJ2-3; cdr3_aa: CASNWRTDYTDTQYF; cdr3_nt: TGTGCCAGCAATTGGAGGACGGACTACACAGATACGCAGTATTTT
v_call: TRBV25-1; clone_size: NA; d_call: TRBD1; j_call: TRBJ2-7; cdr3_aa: CASGQVPYEQYF; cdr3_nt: TGTGCCAGCGGACAGGTCCCCTACGAGCAGTACTTC
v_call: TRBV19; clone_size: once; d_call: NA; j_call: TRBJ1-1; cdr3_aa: CASSMTAFGPEAFF; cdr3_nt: TGTGCCAGTAGTATGACAGCCTTCGGTCCTGAAGCTTTCTTT
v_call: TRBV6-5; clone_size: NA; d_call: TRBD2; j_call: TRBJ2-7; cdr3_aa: CASRGTSGFKDEQYF; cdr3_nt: TGTGCCAGCAGGGGGACTAGCGGTTTCAAGGACGAGCAGTACTTC
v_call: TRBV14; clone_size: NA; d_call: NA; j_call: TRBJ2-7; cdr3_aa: CASSQGWGSSYEQYF; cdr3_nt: TGTGCCAGCAGCCAAGGTTGGGGGTCCTCCTACGAGCAGTACTTC
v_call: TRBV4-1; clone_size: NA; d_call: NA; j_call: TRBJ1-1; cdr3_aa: CASSAGRGNTEAFF; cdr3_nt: TGCGCCAGCAGCGCCGGAAGGGGGAACACTGAAGCTTTCTTT
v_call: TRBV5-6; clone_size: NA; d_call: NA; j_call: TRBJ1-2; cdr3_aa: CASSWEGTDGYTF; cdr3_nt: TGTGCCAGCAGCTGGGAGGGGACGGATGGCTACACCTTC
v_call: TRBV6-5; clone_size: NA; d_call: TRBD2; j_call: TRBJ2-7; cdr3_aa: CASSYDGGAYEQYF; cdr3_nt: TGTGCCAGCAGTTACGACGGGGGGGCCTACGAGCAGTACTTC
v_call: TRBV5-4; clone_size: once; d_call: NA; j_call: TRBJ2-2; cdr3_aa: CASSHSLNTGELFF; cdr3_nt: TGTGCCAGCAGCCACTCCCTTAACACCGGGGAGCTGTTTTTT
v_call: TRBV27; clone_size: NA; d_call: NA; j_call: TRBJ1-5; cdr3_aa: CASSLSVSNQPQHF; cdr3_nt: TGTGCCAGCAGTTTATCGGTTAGCAATCAGCCCCAGCATTTT
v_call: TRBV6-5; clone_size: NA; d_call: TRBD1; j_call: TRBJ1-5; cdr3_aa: CASSPQGAQPQHF; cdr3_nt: TGTGCCAGCAGCCCACAGGGGGCTCAGCCCCAGCATTTT
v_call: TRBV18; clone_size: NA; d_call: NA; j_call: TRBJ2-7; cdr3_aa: CASSPADSPYEQYF; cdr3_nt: TGTGCCAGCTCACCCGCCGACAGTCCCTACGAGCAGTACTTC
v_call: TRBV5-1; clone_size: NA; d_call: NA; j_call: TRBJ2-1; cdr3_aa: CASSLASYNEQFF; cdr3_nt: TGCGCCAGCAGCTTGGCATCCTACAATGAGCAGTTCTTC
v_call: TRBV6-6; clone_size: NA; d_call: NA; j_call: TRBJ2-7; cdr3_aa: CASLDPTYEQYF; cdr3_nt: TGTGCCAGCCTGGACCCTACCTACGAGCAGTACTTC
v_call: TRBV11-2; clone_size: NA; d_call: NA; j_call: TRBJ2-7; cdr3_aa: CASSLRSGHINYEQYF; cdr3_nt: TGTGCCAGCAGCTTAAGGTCGGGGCACATAAACTACGAGCAGTACTTC
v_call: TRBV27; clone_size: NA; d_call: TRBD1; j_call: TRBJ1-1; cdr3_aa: CASSLLGGNTEAFF; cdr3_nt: TGTGCCAGCAGTTTACTAGGGGGCAACACTGAAGCTTTCTTT
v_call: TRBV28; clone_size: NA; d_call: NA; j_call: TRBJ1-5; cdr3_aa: CASSGTADSAPNQPQHF; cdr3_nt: TGTGCCAGCAGTGGAACCGCCGACAGTGCCCCTAATCAGCCCCAGCATTTT
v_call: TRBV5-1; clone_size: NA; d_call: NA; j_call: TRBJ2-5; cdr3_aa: CASSLQPLYQETQYF; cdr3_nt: TGCGCCAGCAGCTTGCAGCCCTTGTACCAAGAGACCCAGTACTTC
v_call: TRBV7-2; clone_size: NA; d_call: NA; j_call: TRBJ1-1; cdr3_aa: CASSLVVGQFSEAFF; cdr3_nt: TGTGCCAGCAGCTTAGTCGTCGGACAGTTCTCGGAAGCTTTCTTT
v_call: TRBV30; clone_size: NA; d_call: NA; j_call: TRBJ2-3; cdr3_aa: CAWSNGILSTDTQYF; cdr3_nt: TGTGCCTGGAGTAATGGGATTCTTAGCACAGATACGCAGTATTTT
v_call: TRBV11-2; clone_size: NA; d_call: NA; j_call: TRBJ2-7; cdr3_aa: CASSLFSSYEQYF; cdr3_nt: TGTGCCAGCAGCTTATTTAGTTCCTACGAGCAGTACTTC
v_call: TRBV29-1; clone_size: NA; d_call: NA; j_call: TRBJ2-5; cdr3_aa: CSVEVPGGQETQYF; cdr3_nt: TGCAGCGTTGAAGTTCCAGGAGGGCAAGAGACCCAGTACTTC
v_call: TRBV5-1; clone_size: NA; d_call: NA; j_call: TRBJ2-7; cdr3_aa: CASSWNRDDYEQYF; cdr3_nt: TGCGCCAGCAGCTGGAACCGGGATGACTACGAGCAGTACTTC
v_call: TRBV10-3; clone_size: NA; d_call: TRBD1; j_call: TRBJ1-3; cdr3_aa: CAISDSVGTVSGNTIYF; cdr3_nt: TGTGCCATCAGTGACTCGGTCGGGACAGTCTCTGGAAACACCATATATTTT
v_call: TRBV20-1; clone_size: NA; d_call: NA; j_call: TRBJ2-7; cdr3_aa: CSARDWYEQYF; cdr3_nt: TGCAGTGCTAGAGATTGGTACGAGCAGTACTTC
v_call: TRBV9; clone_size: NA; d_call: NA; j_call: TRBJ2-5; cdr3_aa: CASSLTETQYF; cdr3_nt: TGTGCCAGCAGCCTCACAGAGACCCAGTACTTC
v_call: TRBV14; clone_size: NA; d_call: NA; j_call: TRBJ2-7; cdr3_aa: CASSQDPQPYEQYF; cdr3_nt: TGTGCCAGCAGCCAAGACCCCCAGCCCTACGAGCAGTACTTC
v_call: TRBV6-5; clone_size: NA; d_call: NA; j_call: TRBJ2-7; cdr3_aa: CASSYSGQVSYEQYF; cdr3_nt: TGTGCCAGCAGTTACTCGGGGCAGGTTTCCTACGAGCAGTACTTC
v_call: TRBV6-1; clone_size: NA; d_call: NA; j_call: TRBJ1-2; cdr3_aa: CASSDGTDYGYTF; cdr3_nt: TGTGCCAGCAGTGATGGGACGGATTATGGCTACACCTTC
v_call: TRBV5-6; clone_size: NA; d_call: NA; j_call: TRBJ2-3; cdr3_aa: CASSLFGGDTQYF; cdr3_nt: TGTGCCAGCAGCCTTTTTGGGGGGGATACGCAGTATTTT
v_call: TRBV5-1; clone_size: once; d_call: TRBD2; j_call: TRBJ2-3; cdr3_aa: CASSVRDYTDTQYF; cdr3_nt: TGCGCCAGCAGCGTCCGGGACTACACAGATACGCAGTATTTT
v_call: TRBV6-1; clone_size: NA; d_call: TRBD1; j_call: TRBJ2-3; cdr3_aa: CASSVQGADTQYF; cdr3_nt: TGTGCCAGCAGTGTACAGGGGGCAGATACGCAGTATTTT
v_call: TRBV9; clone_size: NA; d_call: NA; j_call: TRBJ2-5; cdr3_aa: CASSRRRDQETQYF; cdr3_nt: TGTGCCAGTTCCCGGAGGCGGGACCAAGAGACCCAGTACTTC
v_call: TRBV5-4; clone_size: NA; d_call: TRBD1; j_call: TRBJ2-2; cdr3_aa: CASGRQGAQNTGELFF; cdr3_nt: TGTGCCAGCGGTAGACAGGGGGCGCAGAACACCGGGGAGCTGTTTTTT
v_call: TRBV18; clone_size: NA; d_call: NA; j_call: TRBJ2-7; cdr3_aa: CASSPTEGPLYEQYF; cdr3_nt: TGTGCCAGCTCACCAACCGAGGGACCCCTGTACGAGCAGTACTTC
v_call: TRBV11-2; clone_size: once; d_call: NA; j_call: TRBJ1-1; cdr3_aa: CASSLPRQQEANTEAFF; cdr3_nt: TGTGCCAGCAGCTTACCGAGACAGCAAGAAGCGAACACTGAAGCTTTCTTT
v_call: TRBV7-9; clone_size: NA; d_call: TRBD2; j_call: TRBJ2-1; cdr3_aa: CASSHRTSSSYNEQFF; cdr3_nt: TGTGCCAGCAGCCACCGGACTAGCAGCTCCTACAATGAGCAGTTCTTC
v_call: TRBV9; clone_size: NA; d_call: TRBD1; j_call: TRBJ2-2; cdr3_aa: CASSARTGLPANTGELFF; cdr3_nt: TGTGCCAGCAGCGCCCGGACAGGACTCCCTGCGAACACCGGGGAGCTGTTTTTT
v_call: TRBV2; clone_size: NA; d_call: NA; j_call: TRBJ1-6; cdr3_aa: CASSEGASPLHF; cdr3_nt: TGTGCCAGCAGTGAGGGGGCTTCACCCCTCCACTTT
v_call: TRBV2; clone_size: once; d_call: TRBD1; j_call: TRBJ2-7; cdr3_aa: CASSGWDSYEQYF; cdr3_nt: TGTGCCAGCAGTGGTTGGGACAGCTACGAGCAGTACTTC
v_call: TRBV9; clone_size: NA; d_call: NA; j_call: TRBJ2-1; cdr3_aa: CASSVDASIQFF; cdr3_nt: TGTGCCAGCAGCGTAGATGCTAGTATACAGTTCTTC
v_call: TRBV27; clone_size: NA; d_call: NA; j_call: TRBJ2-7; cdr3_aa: CASSRAVSEVTYEQYF; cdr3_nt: TGTGCCAGCAGCCGAGCTGTCTCTGAGGTTACCTACGAGCAGTACTTC
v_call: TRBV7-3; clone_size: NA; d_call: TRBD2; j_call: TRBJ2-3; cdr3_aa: CASSYLAGGSTDTQYF; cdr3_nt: TGTGCCAGCTCGTACTTGGCGGGGGGTAGCACAGATACGCAGTATTTT